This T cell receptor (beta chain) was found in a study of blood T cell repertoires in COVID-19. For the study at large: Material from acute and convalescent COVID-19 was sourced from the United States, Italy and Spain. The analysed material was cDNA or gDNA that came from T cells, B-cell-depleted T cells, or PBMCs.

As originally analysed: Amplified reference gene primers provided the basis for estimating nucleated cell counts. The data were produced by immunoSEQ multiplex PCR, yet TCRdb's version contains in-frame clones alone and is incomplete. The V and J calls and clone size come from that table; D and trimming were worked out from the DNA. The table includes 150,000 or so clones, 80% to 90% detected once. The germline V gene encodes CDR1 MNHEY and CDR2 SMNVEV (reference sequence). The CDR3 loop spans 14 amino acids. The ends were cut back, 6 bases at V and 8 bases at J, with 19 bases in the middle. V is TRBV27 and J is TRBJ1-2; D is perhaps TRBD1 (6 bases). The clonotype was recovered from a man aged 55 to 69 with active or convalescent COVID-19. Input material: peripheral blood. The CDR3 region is CASSWAGGPGGYTF. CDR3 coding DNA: TGTGCCAGCAGCTGGGCGGGGGGCCCTGGGGGCTACACCTTC.